A single sample is the source of the 26 T cell receptor beta chains below, sequenced in a study of blood T cell repertoires in COVID-19 (dated by TCRdb to 2019 to 2021). Libraries were prepared through the immunoSEQ multiplex PCR assay. This is the immuneACCESS table as TCRdb keeps it, with only in-frame sequences that have V and J called. A part of the clones is gone; compared with another copy, unresolved V genes explain less than half, and the rest is unexplained. The sample table records about 130,000 clones; about 87% of these occur just once. About 2.5% of the sample goes to the ten largest clones. The sequenced sample was peripheral blood. The receptors derive from a man aged 45 to 65 with active COVID-19.

The chain joins TRBV2 to TRBJ1-1; TRBD1 is a possible D gene (6 bases). The V and J ends lost 10 bases and 1 base respectively, with 13 bases between them. The CDR3 runs 13 residues. Germline CDR1 SNHLY, CDR2 FYNNEI. CDR3 nucleotides: TGTGCCACCTCACAGGGTTGGAACACTGAAGCTTTCTTT. Amino acid sequence: CATSQGWNTEAFF.

V is TRBV19 and J is TRBJ1-6; TRBD1 aligns across 9 bases. CDR3 size: 14 residues. The V segment lost 8 bases and the J segment 7 bases; nucleotides outside the gene matches: 6. Germline CDR1 and CDR2: LNHDA and SQIVND (reference sequence). CDR3 amino acids: CASCVGTGNSPLHF. CDR3 DNA sequence: TGTGCCAGTTGCGTGGGGACAGGGAATTCACCCCTCCACTTT.

This clone was seen a few times. V is TRBV6-5 and J is TRBJ1-5; a possible D gene is TRBD1 (6 bases). The CDR3 contains 14 residues. V shed 5 bases and J shed 6 bases, with 14 bases lying between them. The germline CDR1 and CDR2 sequences are MNHEY and SVGAGI. The CDR3: CASSRQARAQPQHF. CDR3 sequence (DNA): TGTGCCAGCAGTAGACAGGCACGGGCTCAGCCCCAGCATTTT.

This clone was found once. This chain joins TRBV2 and TRBJ2-3; possible D gene TRBD2, 6 bases. The CDR3 totals 14 residues. V lost 6 bases and J 2 bases, leaving 12 bases between the germline ends. Germline assignment: CDR1 SNHLY and CDR2 FYNNEI. CDR3 DNA sequence: TGTGCCAGCAGCCCCGGGACTTCCACAGATACGCAGTATTTT. Amino acids: CASSPGTSTDTQYF.

This clone turned up a few times. The V call is TRBV12-3 or TRBV12-4, the J call TRBJ1-1; 7 bases line up with TRBD1. The V and J ends lost 7 bases and 12 bases, in that order; junction bases with no gene match: 14. The CDR3 is made up of 13 amino acids. The CDR3 sequence is CASTLTSSGGSFF. In DNA, the CDR3 is TGTGCCAGCACCCTAACCTCGTCAGGGGGATCTTTCTTT.

The J gene is TRBJ2-1, the V gene TRBV11-2, with TRBD2 matching 10 bases. Germline V gene sequence: CDR1 SGHAT, CDR2 FQNNGV. This CDR3 region has 15 residues. J gave up 7 bases and V 5 bases, and 8 bases lay outside the gene matches. The CDR3: CASSLSGGAGNEQFF. As DNA, the CDR3 is TGTGCCAGCAGCCTAAGCGGGGGGGCGGGTAATGAGCAGTTCTTC.

The rearrangement joins TRBV4-3 to TRBJ2-7, with 7 bases that match TRBD2. V shed 0 bases and J 4 bases; nucleotides not matched to a gene: 3. The CDR3 has 14 residues. CDR1 LGHNA and CDR2 YSLEER come from the germline V gene. The CDR3 loop is CASSQDVGGYEQYF. In nucleotides, the CDR3 is TGCGCCAGCAGCCAAGATGTGGGGGGGTACGAGCAGTACTTC.

The gene calls are TRBV7-2 and TRBJ2-2, with TRBD2 matching 9 bases. The germline CDR1 and CDR2 sequences are SGHTA and FQGNSA. The CDR3 spans 14 residues. V trimming: 5 bases; J trimming: 13 bases; junction bases outside the gene matches: 11. The CDR3 is CASSPSGDSRVLFF. Written as DNA, the CDR3 is TGTGCCAGCAGCCCTAGCGGGGACTCTCGCGTGCTGTTTTTT.

This chain uses TRBV7-8 with TRBJ2-5; 10 positions match TRBD2. CDR3 size: 17 residues. Germline assignment: CDR1 SGHVS and CDR2 FQNEAQ. The trim removed 0 bases at V and 2 bases at J, leaving 6 bases unmatched. The CDR3 here is CASSLARIAGGQETQYF. Written as DNA, the CDR3 is TGTGCCAGCAGCTTAGCGCGGATAGCGGGGGGACAAGAGACCCAGTACTTC.

The chain couples TRBV4-1 to TRBJ1-2, with D unresolved. The CDR3 is made up of 15 amino acids. V lost 5 bases and J lost 2, with 15 bases in between. Germline CDR1 is MGHRA and CDR2 is YSYEKL. The CDR3, as DNA: TGCGCCAGCAGCTCGGTTATAATGATGAACTATGGCTACACCTTC. This sequence encodes CASSSVIMMNYGYTF.

The CDR3: CASSLGPGTGGRDGYTF. CDR3 sequence (DNA): TGCGCCAGCAGCTTGGGGCCCGGGACAGGGGGCAGGGATGGCTACACCTTC. The genes are TRBV5-1 and TRBJ1-2; 12 bases line up with TRBD1. Trimming cost V 0 bases and J 6 bases; bases outside gene matches: 9. Germline-derived CDR1 and CDR2 are SGHRS and YFSETQ. The CDR3 has 17 amino acids. The variable domain in full, completed from reference TRBV5-1 and TRBJ1-2, reads KAGVTQTPRYLIKTRGQQVTLSCSPISGHRSVSWYQQTPGQGLQFLFEYFSETQRNKGNFPGRFSGRQFSNSRSEMNVSTLELGDSALYLCASSLGPGTGGRDGYTFGSGTRLTVV.

V and J are TRBV19 and TRBJ2-1; perhaps TRBD1 as D (7 bases). The CDR3 contains 15 residues. Trimming stripped 9 bases from V and 2 bases from J, with 17 bases between. The germline gives CDR1 LNHDA, CDR2 SQIVND (reference sequence). The CDR3 DNA reads as TGTGCCAGCCGGAGGGACAGTCAAGCCTACAATGAGCAGTTCTTC. Protein sequence: CASRRDSQAYNEQFF.

This chain's CDR3 is CASSSYSQPQHF. CDR3 coding DNA: TGTGCCAGCAGCTCTTATAGTCAGCCCCAGCATTTT. The chain is built from TRBV9 and TRBJ1-5; D gene unclear. Trimming left V 4 bases short and J 6 bases short, with 8 bases between. Germline V gives CDR1 SGDLS, CDR2 YYNGEE. The CDR3 runs 12 residues.

The chain joins TRBV3-1 (or the pseudogene TRBV3-2) to TRBJ1-1; 7 positions agree with TRBD1. Germline loops: CDR1 LGHDT, CDR2 YNNKEL (reference sequence). J gave up 0 bases and V 4 bases, and 5 bases lay outside the gene matches. CDR3 size: 15 residues. The CDR3: CASSPDDRVNTEAFF. Written as DNA, the CDR3 is TGTGCCAGCAGCCCTGACGACAGGGTGAACACTGAAGCTTTCTTT.

The chain uses TRBV3-1 (or the pseudogene TRBV3-2) and TRBJ2-1; TRBD2 matches 12 bases. The CDR3 is made up of 15 amino acids. From germline, CDR1 is LGHDT and CDR2 YNNKEL (reference sequence). The V segment lost 4 bases and the J segment 6 bases; nucleotides outside the gene matches: 4. The CDR3 loop reads CASSPSGGAFNEQFF. For the CDR3, the DNA is TGTGCCAGCAGCCCTAGCGGGGGGGCCTTCAATGAGCAGTTCTTC.

V gene TRBV5-4 combines with J gene TRBJ1-2; TRBD1 matches at 7 bases. Germline loops: CDR1 SGHNT, CDR2 YYREEE (reference sequence). V trimming: 5 bases; J trimming: 7 bases; junction bases outside the gene matches: 11. The CDR3 loop spans 14 amino acids. CDR3: CASRNRSNRGGYTF. The CDR3 DNA sequence: TGTGCCAGCAGGAATCGTTCCAACAGGGGTGGCTACACCTTC.

Here the CDR3 reads CSASYFNEQFF. DNA of the CDR3: TGCAGTGCTAGTTATTTCAATGAGCAGTTCTTC. The genes are TRBV20-1 and TRBJ2-1; no definite D call. This CDR3 spans 11 amino acids. The germline V gene encodes CDR1 DFQATT and CDR2 SNEGSKA (reference sequence). V was shortened by 3 bases and J by 6 bases, with 6 bases between the two germline ends.

The genes are TRBV30 and TRBJ2-1; D is possibly TRBD2 (5 bases). The germline V gene encodes CDR1 GTSNPN and CDR2 SVGIG (reference sequence). Trimming took 7 bases from V and 2 from J, leaving 12 bases between them. The CDR3 runs to 13 residues. CDR3: CASSPGTYNEQFF. The CDR3 DNA is TGTGCCTCCAGCCCGGGGACCTACAATGAGCAGTTCTTC.

The V gene is TRBV9, the J gene TRBJ2-2, with a tentative D call TRBD2 (5 bases). CDR1 SGDLS and CDR2 YYNGEE come from the germline V gene. Trimming took off 2 bases at V and 8 bases at J, with 16 bases between the two ends. This CDR3 has 15 residues. The CDR3 reads CASSVDWLGVGELFF. In DNA form, the CDR3 reads TGTGCCAGCAGCGTGGACTGGCTCGGTGTTGGGGAGCTGTTTTTT.

This clone was recorded a few times. V gene TRBV6-6 combines with J gene TRBJ2-2; TRBD2 matches 7 bases. V lost 2 bases, J lost 5 bases, and 5 bases stayed unmatched. The CDR3 is 15 amino acids. Germline CDR1 reads MNHNY; CDR2 reads SVGAGI (reference sequence). The CDR3 DNA reads TGTGCCAGCAGTTACGGGAGGGAGCCAACCGGGGAGCTGTTTTTT. Residues: CASSYGREPTGELFF.

This clone was seen a single time. The V gene is TRBV3-1 (or the pseudogene TRBV3-2), the J gene TRBJ1-1; D not certain. CDR3 length equals 11 residues. CDR1 and CDR2 from the germline V gene are LGHDT and YNNKEL (reference sequence). Trimming removed 0 bases from V and 11 bases from J, with 7 bases in between. CDR3 residues: CASSQEWRAFF. The CDR3 DNA sequence: TGTGCCAGCAGCCAAGAATGGCGGGCTTTCTTT.

This clone appeared once. The rearrangement links TRBV30 to TRBJ2-1; TRBD1 might be the D (6 bases). This CDR3 has 13 residues. V lost 5 bases to trimming and J lost 3 bases, with 11 bases between them. CDR1 and CDR2 from the germline V gene are GTSNPN and SVGIG (reference sequence). The CDR3 DNA reads TGTGCCTGGGGCACCAGGGGCTACAATGAGCAGTTCTTC. Translated, it gives CAWGTRGYNEQFF.

The V gene is TRBV11-2, the J gene TRBJ2-2; D unresolved. The CDR3 sequence is 13 residues long. V lost 7 bases, J lost 8 bases, and 14 bases lay in between. Germline V lookup: CDR1 SGHAT, CDR2 FQNNGV. CDR3: CASTRNPRGELFF. CDR3 nucleotides: TGTGCCAGCACCCGAAACCCGCGGGGGGAGCTGTTTTTT.

The V call is TRBV10-3, the J call TRBJ2-2; the D is unclear. CDR1 is ENHRY, CDR2 SYGVKD, per germline. V was pared by 2 bases and J by 1 base, with 8 bases between. The length of the CDR3 is 15 residues. The CDR3 reads CAISEMAGNTGELFF. The CDR3 region has the DNA TGTGCCATCAGTGAGATGGCAGGGAACACCGGGGAGCTGTTTTTT.

V is TRBV9 and J is TRBJ2-3; no clear D. Germline CDR1 is SGDLS and CDR2 is YYNGEE. CDR3 length: 12 amino acids. Trimming cost V 4 bases and J 6 bases, with 9 bases left between them. The CDR3 spells CASSPQWDTQYF. CDR3 sequence (DNA): TGTGCCAGCAGCCCCCAGTGGGATACGCAGTATTTT.

The CDR3 is CASSSRAGGNEQFF. In DNA, the CDR3 is TGTGCCAGCAGCTCGCGGGCCGGGGGGAATGAGCAGTTCTTC. The chain employs TRBV11-3 and TRBJ2-1, with 7 positions matching TRBD2. The V gene end was trimmed by 4 bases and the J gene end by 7 bases; junction bases not matched to a gene: 7. CDR3 size: 14 residues. Germline V lookup: CDR1 SGHNT, CDR2 YENEEA.